Below, 32 T cell receptor beta chains from the same sample are listed, as sequenced in a study of blood T cell repertoires in COVID-19. TCRdb's copy holds only in-frame clones and misses some; the assay was immunoSEQ multiplex PCR. There are under 550,000 clones in the sample; roughly 90% occur only once, and 0.8% to 1% lies in the top ten. The sample was peripheral blood. The origin of the receptors is a man between 18 and 29 years old with COVID-19, enrolled during active disease.

This clone was seen only a few times. The gene calls are TRBV7-9 and TRBJ1-2; D gene ambiguous. CDR1 is SEHNR and CDR2 is FQNEAQ in the germline V gene (reference sequence). Trimming pared 6 bases from V and 3 bases from J, leaving 5 bases between. The CDR3 length is 11 residues. The CDR3 region has the DNA TGTGCCAGCAGTATCGACTATGGCTACACCTTC. Its translation is CASSIDYGYTF.

The V and J genes are TRBV27 and TRBJ2-7; 9 bases align to TRBD1. This CDR3 contains 14 residues. V lost 5 bases, J lost 3 bases, and 5 bases stayed unmatched. Germline V lookup: CDR1 MNHEY, CDR2 SMNVEV (reference sequence). Written as DNA, the CDR3 is TGTGCCAGCAGTCAAGGGACAGGGAACTACGAGCAGTACTTC. Protein: CASSQGTGNYEQYF.

This chain links TRBV24-1 with TRBJ1-5; 8 bases agree with TRBD1. Germline V gene lookup returns CDR1 KGHDR and CDR2 SFDVKD. CDR3 length: 18 amino acids. V trimming: 4 bases; J trimming: 0 bases; junction bases outside the gene matches: 10. In DNA form, the CDR3 reads TGTGCCACCAGTGAATCCGGGACAGGACTTTATAGCAATCAGCCCCAGCATTTT. This gives the protein CATSESGTGLYSNQPQHF.

The V call is TRBV9, the J call TRBJ1-2, with 10 bases lining up with TRBD1. The V gene's germline CDR1 is SGDLS and CDR2 YYNGEE. Trimming cost V 5 bases and J 7 bases; bases outside gene matches: 14. The CDR3 loop spans 16 amino acids. In nucleotides, the CDR3 is TGTGCCAGCAGATCCAGTCCCGGGACAGGGGTAGGTGGCTACACCTTC. It codes for CASRSSPGTGVGGYTF. Complete variable domain (other parts from reference TRBV9 and TRBJ1-2): DSGVTQTPKHLITATGQRVTLRCSPRSGDLSVYWYQQSLDQGLQFLIQYYNGEERAKGNILERFSAQQFPDLHSELNLSSLELGDSALYFCASRSSPGTGVGGYTFGSGTRLTVV.

The V call is TRBV6-5, the J call TRBJ2-3, with 8 bases lining up with TRBD1. CDR3 length: 14 residues. Germline V gene data show CDR1 as MNHEY and CDR2 as SVGAGI. The V gene end was trimmed by 5 bases and the J gene end by 7 bases; junction bases not matched to a gene: 8. The CDR3 is CASSSGQGSYTQYF. The CDR3 nucleotides read TGTGCCAGCAGTAGCGGACAGGGTTCGTATACGCAGTATTTT.

In its sample, this clone was seen a few times. The chain links TRBV5-4 to TRBJ1-6; 8 bases map to TRBD1. Germline CDR1 reads SGHNT; CDR2 reads YYREEE (reference sequence). The V segment lost 3 bases and the J segment 7 bases; nucleotides outside the gene matches: 6. The length of the CDR3 is 15 residues. CDR3 in DNA: TGTGCCAGCAGCTATGGACAGGGAATCAATTCACCCCTCCACTTT. It codes for CASSYGQGINSPLHF.

This clone was seen once. The genes are TRBV5-4 and TRBJ1-4, with D perhaps TRBD1 (5 bases). V was shortened by 4 bases and J by 3 bases, with 13 bases between the two germline ends. The CDR3 extends over 15 amino acids. The germline V gene has CDR1 SGHNT and CDR2 YYREEE (reference sequence). CDR3 in amino acids: CASSATGAPNEKLFF. The DNA for the CDR3 is TGTGCCAGCAGCGCCACAGGAGCCCCTAATGAAAAACTGTTTTTT.

The V gene is TRBV9, the J gene TRBJ1-3, with unresolved D. This CDR3 spans 16 amino acids. The ends were cut back, 4 bases at V and 0 bases at J, with 14 bases in the middle. Germline-derived CDR1 and CDR2 are SGDLS and YYNGEE. The CDR3 nucleotides are TGTGCCAGCAGCCAACGGGCCGGGAACTCTGGAAACACCATATATTTT. This translates into CASSQRAGNSGNTIYF. Full variable domain (outside the CDR3, taken from reference TRBV9 and TRBJ1-3): DSGVTQTPKHLITATGQRVTLRCSPRSGDLSVYWYQQSLDQGLQFLIQYYNGEERAKGNILERFSAQQFPDLHSELNLSSLELGDSALYFCASSQRAGNSGNTIYFGEGSWLTVV.

The V gene is TRBV27, the J gene TRBJ1-4, with D possibly matching TRBD1 (5 bases). The CDR3 runs 15 residues. CDR1 and CDR2 (germline): MNHEY, SMNVEV (reference sequence). The V gene lost 5 bases and the J gene lost 8 bases, with 18 bases spanning the gap. The CDR3 protein is CASSPRRDLEEKLFF. The CDR3 region has the DNA TGTGCCAGCAGTCCCCGGAGGGACCTGGAGGAAAAACTGTTTTTT.

This clone was seen just once. V usage is TRBV5-6 and J usage is TRBJ1-6, with D hard to call. This CDR3 has 15 amino acids. With 2 bases removed from V and 7 bases from J, the gap between germline ends came to 13 bases. CDR1 is SGHDT, CDR2 YYEEEE, per germline. The CDR3: CASSFLVIRNSPLHF. The CDR3 coding sequence is TGTGCCAGCAGCTTTCTGGTGATACGGAATTCACCCCTCCACTTT.

In DNA form, the CDR3 reads TGTGCCAGTCAGGGGGATTCGACTAATGAAAAACTGTTTTTT. It is translated as CASQGDSTNEKLFF. V gene TRBV5-4 combines with J gene TRBJ1-4; 7 bases align to TRBD1. Losses at the gene ends were 8 bases for V and 2 bases for J; bases not matched to a gene: 6. Germline-derived CDR1 and CDR2 are SGHNT and YYREEE (reference sequence). CDR3 length equals 14 residues. Together with reference TRBV5-4 and TRBJ1-4, the CDR3 gives the full variable domain: ETGVTQSPTHLIKTRGQQVTLRCSSQSGHNTVSWYQQALGQGPQFIFQYYREEENGRGNFPPRFSGLQFPNYSSELNVNALELDDSALYLCASQGDSTNEKLFFGSGTQLSVL.

The genes are TRBV2 and TRBJ2-1; D not resolved. CDR1 is SNHLY and CDR2 is FYNNEI in the germline V gene. The CDR3 is made up of 14 amino acids. Trimming stripped 6 bases from V and 0 bases from J, with 9 bases between. The CDR3 DNA reads as TGTGCCAGCAGAGACTTAAGCTCCTACAATGAGCAGTTCTTC. Its translation is CASRDLSSYNEQFF.

This clone was seen just once. This chain's CDR3 is CAWSPLTDTQYF. The CDR3 bases are TGTGCCTGGAGCCCATTGACAGATACGCAGTATTTT. V is TRBV30 and J is TRBJ2-3; D gene unclear. The ends were cut back, 3 bases at V and 3 bases at J, with 7 bases in the middle. The germline gives CDR1 GTSNPN, CDR2 SVGIG (reference sequence). The CDR3 has 12 amino acids.

The chain uses TRBV5-1 and TRBJ2-7; possibly TRBD2 for D (5 bases). The CDR3 is 15 residues long. Trimming took 1 base from V and 6 from J, leaving 17 bases between them. In germline, CDR1 is SGHRS, CDR2 YFSETQ. The CDR3 is CASSLSSGGGFEQYF. The CDR3, as DNA: TGCGCCAGCAGCTTGTCTTCAGGTGGCGGGTTCGAGCAGTACTTC.

CDR3 sequence: CASSQGLAGGPGTQYF. For the CDR3, the DNA is TGTGCCAGCAGCCAGGGACTAGCGGGAGGGCCGGGTACGCAGTATTTT. This chain joins TRBV9 and TRBJ2-3; 16 positions match TRBD2. Germline V CDR1 and CDR2: SGDLS, YYNGEE. Trimming at V came to 4 bases and at J to 8 bases, leaving 7 bases not matched to a gene. CDR3 length: 16 amino acids.

J is TRBJ2-5 and V is TRBV5-1, with D perhaps TRBD2 (6 bases). Trimming removed 7 bases at V and 5 bases at J, with 18 bases between. The CDR3 runs to 14 residues. Germline V gene sequence: CDR1 SGHRS, CDR2 YFSETQ. Written as DNA, the CDR3 is TGCGCCAGCGCCCCTGGGGCAGGAGGGGAGACCCAGTACTTC. Translated: CASAPGAGGETQYF. The full variable domain, rest sourced from reference TRBV5-1 and TRBJ2-5, is KAGVTQTPRYLIKTRGQQVTLSCSPISGHRSVSWYQQTPGQGLQFLFEYFSETQRNKGNFPGRFSGRQFSNSRSEMNVSTLELGDSALYLCASAPGAGGETQYFGPGTRLLVL.

The V call is TRBV27, the J call TRBJ1-1; 8 bases line up with TRBD1. The CDR3 has 16 amino acids. Germline V gene sequence: CDR1 MNHEY, CDR2 SMNVEV (reference sequence). J was trimmed by 3 bases and V by 6 bases; bases with no gene match: 12. The DNA for the CDR3 is TGTGCCAGCAGACCTAATACAGGGGGGAGAGACACTGAAGCTTTCTTT. The encoded protein is CASRPNTGGRDTEAFF.

V is TRBV5-4 and J is TRBJ2-5, with TRBD2 identical over 9 bases. Germline CDR1 and CDR2: SGHNT and YYREEE (reference sequence). With 6 bases clipped from V and 2 bases from J, the junction kept 8 bases outside the gene matches. This CDR3 has 15 residues. The CDR3 sequence: CASTSTSGLQETQYF. CDR3 bases: TGTGCCAGCACATCGACTAGCGGACTTCAAGAGACCCAGTACTTC.

V is TRBV5-1 and J is TRBJ2-3; D gene uncertain. Germline CDR1 is SGHRS and CDR2 is YFSETQ. The CDR3 is 15 residues long. V lost 4 bases, J lost 2 bases, and 14 bases lay in between. In DNA, the CDR3 is TGCGCCAGCAGCCTGACTTCTCTCTCCACAGATACGCAGTATTTT. Encoded protein: CASSLTSLSTDTQYF.

This clone has a handful of counts. The J gene is TRBJ2-7, the V gene TRBV5-1; D may be TRBD1 (5 bases). The CDR3 covers 14 residues. V was shortened by 1 base and J by 3 bases, with 11 bases between the two germline ends. Germline V CDR1 and CDR2: SGHRS, YFSETQ. CDR3 sequence (DNA): TGCGCCAGCAGCTTGTCAGCCAGGGACTACGAGCAGTACTTC. It yields the protein CASSLSARDYEQYF.

This sequence joins TRBV4-1 and TRBJ2-7, with 9 bases lining up with TRBD1. The germline V gene encodes CDR1 MGHRA and CDR2 YSYEKL. There are 16 residues in the CDR3. After removal of 1 base from V and 3 bases from J, the junction contained 7 bases not matched to a gene. The CDR3 here is CASSQALPGQGYEQYF. CDR3 coding DNA: TGCGCCAGCAGCCAAGCGTTGCCGGGACAGGGCTACGAGCAGTACTTC.

V usage is TRBV11-3 and J usage is TRBJ2-7; 7 positions agree with TRBD1. V trimming: 5 bases; J trimming: 6 bases; junction bases outside the gene matches: 7. Germline CDR1 and CDR2: SGHNT and YENEEA. This CDR3 comprises 13 residues. The CDR3 DNA sequence: TGTGCCAGCAGCGTCGGGACAGCCGGCGAGCAGTACTTC. Its protein is CASSVGTAGEQYF.

V usage is TRBV5-1 and J usage is TRBJ2-5; no clear D. Trimming took off 0 bases at V and 2 bases at J, with 8 bases between the two ends. The CDR3 length is 14 residues. Germline lookup yields CDR1 SGHRS and CDR2 YFSETQ. DNA for the CDR3: TGCGCCAGCAGCTTGGTTGGCTCACAAGAGACCCAGTACTTC. The encoded protein is CASSLVGSQETQYF. Full variable domain (missing parts from reference TRBV5-1 and TRBJ2-5): KAGVTQTPRYLIKTRGQQVTLSCSPISGHRSVSWYQQTPGQGLQFLFEYFSETQRNKGNFPGRFSGRQFSNSRSEMNVSTLELGDSALYLCASSLVGSQETQYFGPGTRLLVL.

This chain connects TRBV3-1 (or the pseudogene TRBV3-2) to TRBJ2-7, with D uncertain. CDR1 LGHDT and CDR2 YNNKEL come from the germline V gene (reference sequence). V lost 1 base, J lost 2 bases, and 6 bases lay in between. This CDR3 region has 13 residues. CDR3: CASSQVSTYEQYF. The CDR3 coding sequence is TGTGCCAGCAGCCAAGTTTCTACCTACGAGCAGTACTTC.

The chain is built from TRBV7-8 and TRBJ2-1, with 10 positions matching TRBD2. V shed 5 bases, J shed 7 bases, and the junction held 8 bases outside the gene matches. The germline V gene encodes CDR1 SGHVS and CDR2 FQNEAQ. The CDR3 contains 15 residues. The CDR3 DNA reads as TGTGCCAGCAGCCCTAGCGGGAGCTCAGGTAATGAGCAGTTCTTC. Translated: CASSPSGSSGNEQFF.

The chain employs TRBV25-1 and TRBJ2-5; a possible D gene is TRBD1 (5 bases). Trimming pared 4 bases from V and 2 bases from J, leaving 14 bases between. Per the germline V gene, CDR1 is MGHDK and CDR2 is SYGVNS. The CDR3 extends over 15 amino acids. CDR3 DNA sequence: TGTGCCAGCAGTGCGCGACAGAAACCTCAAGAGACCCAGTACTTC. This codes for CASSARQKPQETQYF.

The V gene is TRBV2, the J gene TRBJ2-5; no reliable D call. The CDR3 runs 11 residues. Trimming took 5 bases from V and 4 from J, leaving 5 bases between them. CDR1 SNHLY and CDR2 FYNNEI come from the germline V gene. The CDR3 DNA reads TGTGCCAGCAGTACAGCAGAGACCCAGTACTTC. This gives the protein CASSTAETQYF. Using reference TRBV2 and TRBJ2-5 for the parts outside the CDR3, the full variable domain is EPEVTQTPSHQVTQMGQEVILRCVPISNHLYFYWYRQILGQKVEFLVSFYNNEISEKSEIFDDQFSVERPDGSNFTLKIRSTKLEDSAMYFCASSTAETQYFGPGTRLLVL.

The rearrangement links TRBV7-6 to TRBJ1-1; no reliable D call. This CDR3 has 14 residues. V was cut by 0 bases and J by 1 base, with 6 bases left in between. From germline, CDR1 is SGHVS and CDR2 FNYEAQ. The CDR3 is CASSLAISNTEAFF. The CDR3 DNA follows: TGTGCCAGCAGCTTAGCTATATCGAACACTGAAGCTTTCTTT.

The chain uses TRBV9 and TRBJ2-6; D remains unclear. This CDR3 region has 12 residues. Germline CDR1 SGDLS, CDR2 YYNGEE. V lost 8 bases and J 3 bases, leaving 6 bases between the germline ends. DNA of the CDR3: TGTGCCAGTCTCAGTGGGGCCAACGTCCTGACTTTC. It yields the protein CASLSGANVLTF.

This chain joins TRBV7-9 and TRBJ2-6; 8 bases map to TRBD2. V dropped 5 bases and J dropped 2; count of bases not matched to a gene: 11. This CDR3 has 18 amino acids. The germline gives CDR1 SEHNR, CDR2 FQNEAQ (reference sequence). The CDR3 DNA follows: TGTGCCAGCAGCCCCCGGGAGGGGGGATCGGCTGGGGCCAACGTCCTGACTTTC. Translating gives CASSPREGGSAGANVLTF.

The chain carries TRBV4-1 and TRBJ2-1; perhaps TRBD1 as D (6 bases). Trimming removed 0 bases at V and 5 bases at J, with 14 bases between. CDR3 size: 16 residues. Germline V CDR1 and CDR2: MGHRA, YSYEKL. This chain's CDR3 is CASSQDPPAGDNEQFF. DNA of the CDR3: TGCGCCAGCAGCCAAGATCCCCCGGCAGGGGACAATGAGCAGTTCTTC.

The chain has TRBV7-6 and TRBJ2-7; 10 nucleotides match TRBD2. CDR3 size: 18 residues. J was trimmed by 0 bases and V by 0 bases; bases with no gene match: 8. Germline V gives CDR1 SGHVS, CDR2 FNYEAQ. For the CDR3, the DNA is TGTGCCAGCAGCTTAGCTCGTCTAGCGGGAGAGATCTCCTACGAGCAGTACTTC. It yields the protein CASSLARLAGEISYEQYF. The full variable domain, in which reference TRBV7-6 and TRBJ2-7 provide the parts outside the CDR3, is GAGVSQSPRYKVTKRGQDVALRCDPISGHVSLYWYRQALGQGPEFLTYFNYEAQQDKSGLPNDRFSAERPEGSISTLTIQRTEQRDSAMYRCASSLARLAGEISYEQYFGPGTRLTVT.